The clone carrying this T cell receptor (beta chain) was recorded at least ten times. TCRdb analysed the 5' RACE reads with MiXCR anew, one entry per CDR3 protein. The sample contains some 240,000 distinct CDR3 sequences, approximately 3.8% of which appear only once. This sample is part of a study of T cells after yellow fever vaccination. The CDR3 is 14 amino acids. V lost 2 bases and J 7 bases, leaving 15 bases between the germline ends. Germline CDR1 is DFQATT and CDR2 is SNEGSKA (reference sequence). Source: PBMCs, taken 15 days after the yellow fever booster vaccination. The receptor was isolated from a man between 18 and 35 years old who received the YFV17D yellow fever vaccine. The rearrangement uses TRBV20-1 and TRBJ2-1; possible D gene TRBD2, 6 bases. The DNA of the CDR3 is TGCAGTGCTAGACCCATGGACTACCTTAATGAGCAGTTCTTC. It encodes CSARPMDYLNEQFF.